This is a list of T cell receptor beta chains from one sample in a study of cytomegalovirus exposure and HLA in healthy donors. Some clones are missing from TCRdb's copy, which holds only in-frame ones; the method was immunoSEQ multiplex PCR. There are 150,000 to 200,000 clones in the sample; 65% to 85% occur only once, and less than 1.5% lies in the top ten. Sample: PBMCs. The receptors were gathered from a girl aged 10-17 years in good health and CMV-seropositive. The conserved cysteine and the conserved F or W are not part of the CDR3 here. Rows may omit the clone size; those that give it use once, few, many or a size class.

TRBJ2-7 | 13 | NA | TRBV14 | ASSQGIWTSYEQY
TRBJ2-1 | 13 | NA | TRBV4-3 | ASSHRLAGGPAMF
TRBJ1-4 | 11 | NA | TRBV29-1 | SVSDSDNEKLF
TRBJ2-7 | 12 | NA | TRBV6-6 | ASSPPGLNYEQY
TRBJ1-1 | 16 | NA | TRBV11-2 | ASSLARGGRGAHTEAF
TRBJ2-3 | 11 | NA | TRBV27 | ASSFFGADTQY
TRBJ2-1 | 13 | NA | TRBV19 | ASSPTSSTYHEQF
TRBJ2-7 | 12 | NA | TRBV5-1 | ASSLGQGPYEQY
TRBJ2-3 | 14 | NA | TRBV7-9 | ASGGTSGGRGDTQY
TRBJ2-7 | 12 | NA | TRBV19 | ASSPQGISYEQY
TRBJ2-7 | 13 | NA | TRBV18 | ASSPRDREGGEQY
TRBJ2-3 | 13 | NA | TRBV5-1 | ASSLQGGFTDTQY
TRBJ1-1 | 12 | NA | TRBV4-3 | ASSQEWSQHEAF
TRBJ2-7 | 12 | NA | TRBV27 | ASSWTGSSYEQY
TRBJ2-7 | 12 | once | TRBV18 | ASSLDRGSLEQY
TRBJ1-2 | 16 | NA | TRBV5-1 | ASSLLSYATASGNGYT
TRBJ1-5 | 13 | NA | TRBV7-9 | ASSGGTASNQPQH
TRBJ1-2 | 12 | NA | TRBV5-6 | ASSLVRDRSGYT
TRBJ2-7 | 12 | NA | TRBV11-2 | ASSWDRGPYEQY
TRBJ1-6 | 15 | NA | TRBV4-1 | ASSHWTGRGYNSPLH
TRBJ1-4 | 9 | NA | TRBV30 | AWRSGPLVI
TRBJ2-4 | 11 | NA | TRBV27 | ASSWTSENIQY
TRBJ2-5 | 13 | NA | TRBV2 | ASSGGAGGGETQY
TRBJ2-7 | 12 | NA | TRBV2 | ASSGFSEMYEQY
TRBJ2-7 | 11 | NA | TRBV19 | ASSITGAYEQY
TRBJ1-6 | 11 | NA | TRBV6-1 | ARGGVGDSPLH
TRBJ1-1 | 12 | NA | TRBV19 | ASSIGDRNTEAF
TRBJ2-7 | 11 | NA | TRBV27 | ASSLGKTYEQY
TRBJ2-1 | 14 | NA | TRBV11-2 | ASSSRLAGFYNEQF
TRBJ1-2 | 12 | NA | TRBV7-3 | ASSSTGGAGGYT
TRBJ2-2 | 13 | NA | TRBV19 | ASSMPSGYTGELF
TRBJ2-7 | 13 | NA | TRBV4-2 | ASSQDKSRGYEQY
TRBJ2-1 | 14 | NA | TRBV14 | ASSQRASGGYNEQF
TRBJ1-1 | 13 | NA | TRBV29-1 | SVESIRDRNTEAF
TRBJ2-5 | 13 | NA | TRBV27 | ASSSKQQEGQTQY
TRBJ1-1 | 12 | once | TRBV30 | AWEGPTGGTEAF
TRBJ1-1 | 11 | NA | TRBV7-6 | ASSLSVNTEAF
TRBJ1-1 | 8 | NA | TRBV20-1 | SRRAVEAF
TRBJ1-2 | 13 | NA | TRBV13 | ASSSTTGNFYGYT
TRBJ2-6 | 12 | NA | TRBV19 | ASSPNSGANVLT
TRBJ1-4 | 14 | NA | TRBV4-3 | ASSPRRTRGSEKLF
TRBJ2-7 | 12 | NA | TRBV27 | ASSLSQASGKQY
TRBJ1-5 | 16 | NA | TRBV19 | ASSTPPGQGARNQPQH
TRBJ2-7 | 11 | NA | TRBV11-3 | ASSSASGWEQY
TRBJ2-1 | 12 | NA | TRBV9 | ASSLGGVYNEQF
TRBJ1-2 | 17 | NA | TRBV7-9 | ASSWGLPVNLAPNYGYT
TRBJ2-3 | 14 | NA | TRBV19 | ASSIEGLAGPGTQY
TRBJ1-2 | 12 | NA | TRBV29-1 | SVGYSETRRGYT
NA | 11 | once | TRBV6-1 | ASRDRQFYEQY